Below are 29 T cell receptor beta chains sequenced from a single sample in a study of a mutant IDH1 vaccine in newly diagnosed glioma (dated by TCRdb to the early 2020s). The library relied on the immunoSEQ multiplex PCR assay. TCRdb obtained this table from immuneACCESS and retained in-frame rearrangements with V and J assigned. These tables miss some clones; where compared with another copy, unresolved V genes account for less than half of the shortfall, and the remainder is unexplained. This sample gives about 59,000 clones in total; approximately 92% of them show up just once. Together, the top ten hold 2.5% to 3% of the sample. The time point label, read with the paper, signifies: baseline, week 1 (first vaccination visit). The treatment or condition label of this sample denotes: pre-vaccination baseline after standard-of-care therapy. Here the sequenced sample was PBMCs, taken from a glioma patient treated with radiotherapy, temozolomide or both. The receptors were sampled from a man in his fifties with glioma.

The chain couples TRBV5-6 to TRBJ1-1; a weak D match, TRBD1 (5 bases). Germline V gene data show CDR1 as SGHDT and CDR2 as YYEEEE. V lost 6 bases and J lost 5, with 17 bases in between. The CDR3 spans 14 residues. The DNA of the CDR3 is TGTGCCAGCACCCCGGGGGGGGTAGGTACTGAAGCTTTCTTT. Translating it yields CASTPGGVGTEAFF. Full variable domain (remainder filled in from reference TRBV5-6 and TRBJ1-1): DAGVTQSPTHLIKTRGQQVTLRCSPKSGHDTVSWYQQALGQGPQFIFQYYEEEERQRGNFPDRFSGHQFPNYSSELNVNALLLGDSALYLCASTPGGVGTEAFFGQGTRLTVV.

The CDR3 reads CASSYSQGAGNTIYF. Here the CDR3 DNA reads TGTGCCAGCAGTTATTCACAGGGCGCTGGAAACACCATATATTTT. The chain combines TRBV6-5 with TRBJ1-3; possibly TRBD1 for D (6 bases). The CDR3 extends over 15 amino acids. Germline V gives CDR1 MNHEY, CDR2 SVGAGI. Trimming removed 3 bases at V and 2 bases at J, with 11 bases between.

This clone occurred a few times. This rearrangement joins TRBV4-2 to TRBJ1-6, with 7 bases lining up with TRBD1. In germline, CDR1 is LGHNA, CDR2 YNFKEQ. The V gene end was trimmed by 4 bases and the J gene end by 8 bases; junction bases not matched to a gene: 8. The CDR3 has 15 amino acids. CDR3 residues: CASSPGGRGDSPLHF. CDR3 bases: TGTGCCAGCAGCCCGGGCGGCAGGGGGGATTCACCCCTCCACTTT.

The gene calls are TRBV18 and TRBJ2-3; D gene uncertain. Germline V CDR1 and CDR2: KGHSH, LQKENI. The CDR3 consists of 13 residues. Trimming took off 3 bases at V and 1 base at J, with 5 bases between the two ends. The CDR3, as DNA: TGTGCCAGCTCACCCCCCCGCACAGATACGCAGTATTTT. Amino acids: CASSPPRTDTQYF.

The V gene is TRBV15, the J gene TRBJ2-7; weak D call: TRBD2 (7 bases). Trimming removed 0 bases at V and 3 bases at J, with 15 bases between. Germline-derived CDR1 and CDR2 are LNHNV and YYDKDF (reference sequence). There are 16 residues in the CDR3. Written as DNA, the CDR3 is TGTGCCACCAGCAGAGAGGGAGGGGGGGAAAGCTACGAGCAGTACTTC. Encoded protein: CATSREGGGESYEQYF.

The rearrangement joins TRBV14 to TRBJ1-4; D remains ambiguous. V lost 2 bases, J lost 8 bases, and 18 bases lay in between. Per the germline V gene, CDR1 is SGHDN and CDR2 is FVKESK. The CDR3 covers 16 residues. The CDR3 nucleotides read TGTGCCAGCAGCCAATTGATGCCCTCCCAAGGGGAAAAACTGTTTTTT. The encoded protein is CASSQLMPSQGEKLFF.

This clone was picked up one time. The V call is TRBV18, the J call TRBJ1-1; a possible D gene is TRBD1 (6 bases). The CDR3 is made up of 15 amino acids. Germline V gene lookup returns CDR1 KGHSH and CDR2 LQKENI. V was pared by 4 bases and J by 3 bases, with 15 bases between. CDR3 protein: CASSLSGAGYTEAFF. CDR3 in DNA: TGTGCCAGCTCACTTTCAGGGGCGGGATACACTGAAGCTTTCTTT.

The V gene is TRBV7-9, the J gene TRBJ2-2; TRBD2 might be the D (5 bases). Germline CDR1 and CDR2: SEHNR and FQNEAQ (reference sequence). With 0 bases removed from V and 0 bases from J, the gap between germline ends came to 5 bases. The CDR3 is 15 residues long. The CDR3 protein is CASSLAGANTGELFF. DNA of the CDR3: TGTGCCAGCAGCTTAGCGGGAGCGAACACCGGGGAGCTGTTTTTT. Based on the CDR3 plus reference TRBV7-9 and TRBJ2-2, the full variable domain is DTGVSQNPRHKITKRGQNVTFRCDPISEHNRLYWYRQTLGQGPEFLTYFQNEAQLEKSRLLSDRFSAERPKGSFSTLEIQRTEQGDSAMYLCASSLAGANTGELFFGEGSRLTVL.

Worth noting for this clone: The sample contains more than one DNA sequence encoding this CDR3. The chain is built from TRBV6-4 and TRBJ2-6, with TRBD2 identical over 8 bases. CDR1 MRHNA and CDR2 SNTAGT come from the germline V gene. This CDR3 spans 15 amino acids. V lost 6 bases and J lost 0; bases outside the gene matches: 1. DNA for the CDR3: TGTGCCAGCAGCGGGACTAGCTCTGGGGCCAACGTCCTGACTTTC. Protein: CASSGTSSGANVLTF.

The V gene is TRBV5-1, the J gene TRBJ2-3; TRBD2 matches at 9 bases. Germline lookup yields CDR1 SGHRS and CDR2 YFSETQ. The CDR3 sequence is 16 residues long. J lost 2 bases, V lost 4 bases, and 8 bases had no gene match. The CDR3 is CASSPGASGITDTQYF. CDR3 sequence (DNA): TGCGCCAGCAGCCCGGGGGCTAGCGGGATCACAGATACGCAGTATTTT.

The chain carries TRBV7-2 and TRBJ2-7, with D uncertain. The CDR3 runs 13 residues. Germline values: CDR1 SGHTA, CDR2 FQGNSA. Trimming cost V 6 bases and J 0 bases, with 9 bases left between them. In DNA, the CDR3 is TGTGCCAGCAGTCCAGTCCCCTCCTACGAGCAGTACTTC. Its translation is CASSPVPSYEQYF.

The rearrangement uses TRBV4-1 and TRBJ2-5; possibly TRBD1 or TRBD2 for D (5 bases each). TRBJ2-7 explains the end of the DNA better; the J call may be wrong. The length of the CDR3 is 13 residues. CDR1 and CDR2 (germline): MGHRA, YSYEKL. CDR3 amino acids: CASSWDPGYEQYF. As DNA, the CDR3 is TGCGCCAGCAGCTGGGACCCCGGCTACGAGCAGTACTTC.

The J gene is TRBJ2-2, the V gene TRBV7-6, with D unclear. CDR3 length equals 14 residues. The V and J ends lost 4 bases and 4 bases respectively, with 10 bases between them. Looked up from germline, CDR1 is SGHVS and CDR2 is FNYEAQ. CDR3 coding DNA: TGTGCCAGCAGCTCCTCCGCAGGCACCGGGGAGCTGTTTTTT. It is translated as CASSSSAGTGELFF.

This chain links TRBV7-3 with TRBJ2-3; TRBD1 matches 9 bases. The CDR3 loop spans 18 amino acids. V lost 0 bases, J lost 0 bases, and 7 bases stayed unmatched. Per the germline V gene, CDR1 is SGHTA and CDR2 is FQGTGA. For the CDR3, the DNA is TGTGCCAGCAGCTTAACGACTACGACAGGGGGAAGCACAGATACGCAGTATTTT. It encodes CASSLTTTTGGSTDTQYF. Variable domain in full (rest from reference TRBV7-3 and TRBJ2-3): GAGVSQTPSNKVTEKGKYVELRCDPISGHTALYWYRQSLGQGPEFLIYFQGTGAADDSGLPNDRFFAVRPEGSVSTLKIQRTERGDSAVYLCASSLTTTTGGSTDTQYFGPGTRLTVL.

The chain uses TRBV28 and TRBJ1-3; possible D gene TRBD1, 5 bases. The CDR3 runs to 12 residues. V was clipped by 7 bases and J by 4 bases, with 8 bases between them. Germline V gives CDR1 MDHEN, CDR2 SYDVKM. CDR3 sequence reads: CASTGPGNTIYF. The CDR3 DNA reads TGTGCCAGCACAGGGCCCGGAAACACCATATATTTT.

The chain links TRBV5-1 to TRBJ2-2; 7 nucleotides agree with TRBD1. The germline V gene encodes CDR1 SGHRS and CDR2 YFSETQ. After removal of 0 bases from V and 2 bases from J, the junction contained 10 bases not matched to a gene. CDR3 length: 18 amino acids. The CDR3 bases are TGCGCCAGCAGCTTGGCCTATAGGGGGCCGATAAACACCGGGGAGCTGTTTTTT. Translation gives CASSLAYRGPINTGELFF.

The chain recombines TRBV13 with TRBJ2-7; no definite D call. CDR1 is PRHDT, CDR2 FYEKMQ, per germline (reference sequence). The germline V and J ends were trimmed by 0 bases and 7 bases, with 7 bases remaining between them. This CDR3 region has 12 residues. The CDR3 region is CASSLGVGEQYF. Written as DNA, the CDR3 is TGTGCCAGCAGCTTAGGAGTGGGGGAGCAGTACTTC.

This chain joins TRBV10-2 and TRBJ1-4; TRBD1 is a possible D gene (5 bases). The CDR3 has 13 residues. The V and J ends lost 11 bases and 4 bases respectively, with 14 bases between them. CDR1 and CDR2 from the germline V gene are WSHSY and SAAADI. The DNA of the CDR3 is TGCGCCGCGCTCGGGGCACTTAATGAAAAACTGTTTTTT. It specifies CAALGALNEKLFF.

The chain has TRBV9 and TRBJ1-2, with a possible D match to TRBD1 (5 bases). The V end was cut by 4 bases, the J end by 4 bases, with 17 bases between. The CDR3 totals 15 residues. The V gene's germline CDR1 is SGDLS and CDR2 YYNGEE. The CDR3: CASSSPSQGAYGYTF. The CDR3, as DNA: TGTGCCAGCAGCTCCCCCTCGCAGGGAGCCTATGGCTACACCTTC.

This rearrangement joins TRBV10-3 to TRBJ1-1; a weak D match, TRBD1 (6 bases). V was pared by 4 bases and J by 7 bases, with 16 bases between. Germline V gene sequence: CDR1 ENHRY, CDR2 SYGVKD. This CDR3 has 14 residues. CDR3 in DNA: TGTGCCATCAGTGGAGGGGGGTTGATGGGTGAAGCTTTCTTT. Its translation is CAISGGGLMGEAFF.

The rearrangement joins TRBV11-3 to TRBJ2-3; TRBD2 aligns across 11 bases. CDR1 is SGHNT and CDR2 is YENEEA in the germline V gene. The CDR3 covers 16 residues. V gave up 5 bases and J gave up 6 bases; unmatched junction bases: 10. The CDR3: CASSPIAGGPGDTQYF. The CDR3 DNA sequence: TGTGCCAGCAGCCCGATAGCGGGAGGGCCGGGGGATACGCAGTATTTT.

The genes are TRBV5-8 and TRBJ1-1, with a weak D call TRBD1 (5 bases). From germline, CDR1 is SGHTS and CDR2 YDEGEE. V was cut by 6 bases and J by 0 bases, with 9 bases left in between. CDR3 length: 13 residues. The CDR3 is CASTHRLNTEAFF. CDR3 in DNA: TGTGCCAGCACCCACAGGTTGAACACTGAAGCTTTCTTT.

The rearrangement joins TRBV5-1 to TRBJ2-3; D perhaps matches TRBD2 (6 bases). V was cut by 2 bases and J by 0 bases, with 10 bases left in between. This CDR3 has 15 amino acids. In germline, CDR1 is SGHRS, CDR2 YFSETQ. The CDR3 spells CASSLGGTSTDTQYF. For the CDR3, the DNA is TGCGCCAGCAGCTTAGGCGGGACGAGCACAGATACGCAGTATTTT.

CDR3 sequence reads: CASSWGEGFQPQHF. The DNA for the CDR3 is TGTGCCAGCAGCTGGGGGGAGGGGTTTCAGCCCCAGCATTTT. The chain couples TRBV5-6 to TRBJ1-5; D is possibly TRBD1 (5 bases). This CDR3 spans 14 amino acids. Trimming removed 3 bases at V and 6 bases at J, with 13 bases between. CDR1 is SGHDT, CDR2 YYEEEE, per germline.

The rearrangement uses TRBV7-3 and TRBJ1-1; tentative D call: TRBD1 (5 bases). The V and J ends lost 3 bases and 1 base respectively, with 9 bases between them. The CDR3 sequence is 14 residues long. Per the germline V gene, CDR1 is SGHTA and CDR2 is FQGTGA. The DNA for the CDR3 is TGTGCCAGCAGCTTTGGGGCGGGGAACACTGAAGCTTTCTTT. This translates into CASSFGAGNTEAFF.

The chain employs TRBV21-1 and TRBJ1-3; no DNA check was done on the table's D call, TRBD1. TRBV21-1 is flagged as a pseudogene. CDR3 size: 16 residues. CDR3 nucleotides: TGTGCCCGGCCCCGTGCGGTGACAGGGGCTGGAAACACCATATATTTT. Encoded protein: CARPRAVTGAGNTIYF.

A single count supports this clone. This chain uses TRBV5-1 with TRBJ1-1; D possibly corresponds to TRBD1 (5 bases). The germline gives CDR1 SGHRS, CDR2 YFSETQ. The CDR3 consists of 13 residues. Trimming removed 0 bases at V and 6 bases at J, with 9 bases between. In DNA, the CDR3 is TGCGCCAGCAGCTTGGTGGCAGGGTCTGAAGCTTTCTTT. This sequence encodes CASSLVAGSEAFF. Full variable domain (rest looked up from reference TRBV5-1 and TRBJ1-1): KAGVTQTPRYLIKTRGQQVTLSCSPISGHRSVSWYQQTPGQGLQFLFEYFSETQRNKGNFPGRFSGRQFSNSRSEMNVSTLELGDSALYLCASSLVAGSEAFFGQGTRLTVV.

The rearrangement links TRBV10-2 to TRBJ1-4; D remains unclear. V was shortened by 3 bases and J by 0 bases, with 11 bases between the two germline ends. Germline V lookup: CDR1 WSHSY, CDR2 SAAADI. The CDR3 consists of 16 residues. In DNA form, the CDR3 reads TGCGCCAGCAGTGACCCCGTCCGCCCAACTAATGAAAAACTGTTTTTT. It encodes CASSDPVRPTNEKLFF.

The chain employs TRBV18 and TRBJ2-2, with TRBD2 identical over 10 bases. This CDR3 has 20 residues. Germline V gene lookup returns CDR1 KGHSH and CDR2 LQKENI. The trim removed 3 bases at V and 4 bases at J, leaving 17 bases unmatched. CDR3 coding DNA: TGTGCCAGCTCACCGGGTACAACGCTAGCGGGAGAATCGAGCACCGGGGAGCTGTTTTTT. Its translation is CASSPGTTLAGESSTGELFF.